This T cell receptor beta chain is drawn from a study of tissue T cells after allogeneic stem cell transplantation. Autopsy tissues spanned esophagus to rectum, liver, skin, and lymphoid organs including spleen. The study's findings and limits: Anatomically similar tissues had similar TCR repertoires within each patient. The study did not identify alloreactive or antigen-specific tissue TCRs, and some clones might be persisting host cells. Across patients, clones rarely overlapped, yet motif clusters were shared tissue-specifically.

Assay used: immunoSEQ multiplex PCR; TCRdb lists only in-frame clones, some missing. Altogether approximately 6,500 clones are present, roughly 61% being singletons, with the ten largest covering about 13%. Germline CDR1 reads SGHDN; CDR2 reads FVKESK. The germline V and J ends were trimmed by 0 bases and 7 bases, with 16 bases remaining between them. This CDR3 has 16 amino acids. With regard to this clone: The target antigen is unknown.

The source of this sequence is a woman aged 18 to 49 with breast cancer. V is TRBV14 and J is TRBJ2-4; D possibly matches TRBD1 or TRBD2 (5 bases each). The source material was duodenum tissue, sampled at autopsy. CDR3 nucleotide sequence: TGTGCCAGCAGCCAAGATACGGTTGCAGGGACGAACATTCAGTACTTC. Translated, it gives CASSQDTVAGTNIQYF.